The clone carrying this T cell receptor beta chain was recorded once. The data stem from a study of glioma-infiltrating T cells after dendritic cell vaccination. The CDR3 runs 14 residues. Germline values: CDR1 SNHLY, CDR2 FYNNEI. V was pared by 4 bases and J by 8 bases, with 6 bases of the junction left unmatched. The table came from immunoSEQ multiplex PCR; TCRdb's copy has only in-frame clones and leaves some out. The table shows nearly 85,000 clones, with roughly 90% occurring only once. The chain has TRBV2 and TRBJ2-1; 9 nucleotides line up with TRBD2. Sequenced here: blood, sampled before dendritic cell vaccination. The sequence came from a human donor with glioblastoma. CDR3 protein: CASSVAGVLYEQFF. The DNA of the CDR3 is TGTGCCAGCAGTGTAGCGGGAGTTCTCTATGAGCAGTTCTTC. Drawing the rest from reference TRBV2 and TRBJ2-1, the complete variable domain is EPEVTQTPSHQVTQMGQEVILRCVPISNHLYFYWYRQILGQKVEFLVSFYNNEISEKSEIFDDQFSVERPDGSNFTLKIRSTKLEDSAMYFCASSVAGVLYEQFFGPGTRLTVL.